Listed here are 25 T cell receptor beta chains from one sample, sequenced in a study of T cells expressing NK-cell markers. TCRdb reprocessed the 5' RACE reads, with one entry per CDR3 protein and no DNA. Its table lists about 440,000 distinct CDR3 sequences. The sequenced sample was blood T cells: a sorted CD56 or NKG2C T cell subset, CD4+ or CD8+ T cells, or bulk PBMC T cells (not recorded which). The receptors come from a woman aged 18-69 years in good health.

V gene TRBV12-3 or TRBV12-4 combines with J gene TRBJ1-2; the TRBD1 assignment by TCRdb is unverifiable without DNA. CDR3 length: 13 residues. Here the CDR3 reads CASSLTGNYGYTF.

The V call is TRBV4-3, the J call TRBJ2-5; no DNA is available, so the TRBD1 call from TCRdb remains unchecked. Per the germline V gene, CDR1 is LGHNA and CDR2 is YSLEER. The CDR3 consists of 14 residues. The CDR3 reads CASSQGTGGETQYF.

The chain employs TRBV2 and TRBJ2-1; TCRdb outputs TRBD2, but without DNA this stays unchecked. Germline CDR1 and CDR2: SNHLY and FYNNEI. There are 15 residues in the CDR3. The CDR3 sequence is CASTERIGTNNEQFF.

The chain has TRBV7-8 and TRBJ2-7; TCRdb indicates TRBD1, and absent DNA this call remains unverified. The length of the CDR3 is 19 residues. Per germline, CDR1 SGHVS and CDR2 FQNEAQ. The CDR3 is CASSDSYESGTPSSYEQYF.

This chain connects TRBV12-3 or TRBV12-4 to TRBJ1-2; TCRdb designates TRBD1, a call that cannot be tested without DNA. The CDR3 spans 14 residues. CDR3 amino acids: CASSSPGGYYGYTF.

The rearrangement uses TRBV10-3 and TRBJ2-3; the TCRdb call, TRBD1, lacks DNA for checking. The CDR3 spans 15 residues. Germline assignment: CDR1 ENHRY and CDR2 SYGVKD. The CDR3 sequence: CAISEWRERGDTQYF.

CDR3 loop: CASSWGRNEQFF. This sequence joins TRBV27 and TRBJ2-1; TCRdb returns TRBD1, unconfirmable since there is no DNA. Germline assignment: CDR1 MNHEY and CDR2 SMNVEV (reference sequence). The CDR3 spans 12 residues.

The CDR3 here is CASRFRDRKSTNEKLFF. This chain joins TRBV6-4 and TRBJ1-4; absent DNA, TCRdb's TRBD1 call cannot be checked. The CDR3 is 17 amino acids. The germline gives CDR1 MRHNA, CDR2 SNTAGT.

The CDR3 loop is CASTQGPFTYEQYF. The genes are TRBV6-2 or TRBV6-3 and TRBJ2-7; TCRdb's D call of TRBD2 is untestable without DNA. Germline V lookup: CDR1 MNHEY, CDR2 SVGEGT. CDR3 length: 14 residues.

V is TRBV12-5 and J is TRBJ2-7; TCRdb selects TRBD1, and the lack of DNA leaves this call unchecked. The CDR3 has 16 residues. Germline loops: CDR1 LGHNT, CDR2 FRNRAP. CDR3 in amino acids: CASALVVDSGAYEQYF. Variable domain in full (rest from reference TRBV12-5 and TRBJ2-7): DARVTQTPRHKVTEMGQEVTMRCQPILGHNTVFWYRQTMMQGLELLAYFRNRAPLDDSGMPKDRFSAEMPDATLATLKIQPSEPRDSAVYFCASALVVDSGAYEQYFGPGTRLTVT.

The CDR3 is CASSLATGAGYNEQFF. V usage is TRBV11-2 and J usage is TRBJ2-1; TCRdb reports TRBD2, a call that lacks DNA to check it against. CDR1 is SGHAT, CDR2 FQNNGV, per germline. CDR3 length: 16 amino acids.

The chain carries TRBV7-3 and TRBJ2-2. Germline V gives CDR1 SGHTA, CDR2 FQGTGA. The CDR3 extends over 14 amino acids. This chain's CDR3 is CASSSRRSVGELFF. Variable domain in full (rest from reference TRBV7-3 and TRBJ2-2): GAGVSQTPSNKVTEKGKYVELRCDPISGHTALYWYRQSLGQGPEFLIYFQGTGAADDSGLPNDRFFAVRPEGSVSTLKIQRTERGDSAVYLCASSSRRSVGELFFGEGSRLTVL.

This chain connects TRBV4-3 to TRBJ2-5; TCRdb's assignment of TRBD1 cannot be checked, as there is no DNA. Germline V CDR1 and CDR2: LGHNA, YSLEER. CDR3 size: 16 residues. The CDR3 spells CASSQTTGGKAETQYF.

This rearrangement joins TRBV7-2 to TRBJ1-5; the D gene TCRdb calls, TRBD1, cannot be checked with no DNA. The V gene's germline CDR1 is SGHTA and CDR2 FQGNSA. The CDR3 spans 15 residues. The CDR3 protein is CASSLGREGNQPQHF.

V is TRBV5-1 and J is TRBJ1-1; TCRdb designates TRBD1, a call that cannot be tested without DNA. The CDR3 covers 15 residues. The V gene's germline CDR1 is SGHRS and CDR2 YFSETQ. The CDR3: CASSTVGGEYTEAFF.

This sequence joins TRBV5-1 and TRBJ2-2. Germline V gives CDR1 SGHRS, CDR2 YFSETQ. This CDR3 contains 12 residues. The CDR3 reads CATGFDTGELFF.

The CDR3 region is CASRSGQITGELFF. The chain couples TRBV7-2 to TRBJ2-2; TCRdb lists TRBD1, though no DNA is available to test this call. Germline CDR1 and CDR2: SGHTA and FQGNSA. The CDR3 loop spans 14 amino acids.

The chain has TRBV20-1 and TRBJ2-7. This CDR3 contains 13 residues. Germline-derived CDR1 and CDR2 are DFQATT and SNEGSKA (reference sequence). This CDR3 is CSARSRSWGEQYF.

The chain recombines TRBV18 with TRBJ2-7; the D gene TCRdb calls, TRBD2, cannot be checked with no DNA. The CDR3 sequence is 14 residues long. Germline V lookup: CDR1 KGHSH, CDR2 LQKENI. This CDR3 reads CASSSLPVTDEQYF.

V usage is TRBV11-1 and J usage is TRBJ2-3; the TCRdb call, TRBD1, lacks DNA for checking. Germline V gene lookup returns CDR1 SGHAT and CDR2 FQDESV (reference sequence). The CDR3 totals 14 residues. Here the CDR3 reads CASRRGPLTDTQYF.

The rearrangement links TRBV12-3 or TRBV12-4 to TRBJ2-3. CDR3 size: 15 residues. This chain's CDR3 is CASSLRSSVSDTQYF.

V is TRBV11-2 and J is TRBJ2-3; absent DNA, TCRdb's TRBD2 call cannot be checked. The CDR3 is 18 residues long. The germline V gene has CDR1 SGHAT and CDR2 FQNNGV. CDR3 sequence: CASSSVEVERRRTDTQYF.

The rearrangement links TRBV30 to TRBJ2-5; the D call from TCRdb, TRBD1, cannot be confirmed without DNA. The germline V gene has CDR1 GTSNPN and CDR2 SVGIG (reference sequence). The CDR3 sequence is 14 residues long. The CDR3 region is CAWIPRDMQETQYF. Full variable domain (remainder filled in from reference TRBV30 and TRBJ2-5): SQTIHQWPATLVQPVGSPLSLECTVEGTSNPNLYWYRQAAGRGLQLLFYSVGIGQISSEVPQNLSASRPQDRQFILSSKKLLLSDSGFYLCAWIPRDMQETQYFGPGTRLLVL.

V gene TRBV24-1 combines with J gene TRBJ1-5; TCRdb names TRBD1, which stays unverified in the absence of DNA. The CDR3 runs to 13 residues. The germline CDR1 and CDR2 sequences are KGHDR and SFDVKD. CDR3 sequence: CATSGQGAQPQHF.

The chain joins TRBV25-1 to TRBJ2-1; TCRdb's D gene call, TRBD2, goes unchecked for lack of DNA. This CDR3 has 16 amino acids. Germline CDR1 is MGHDK and CDR2 is SYGVNS. CDR3: CASSEAGIAGGNEQFF. The full variable domain, with the rest looked up from reference TRBV25-1 and TRBJ2-1, is EADIYQTPRYLVIGTGKKITLECSQTMGHDKMYWYQQDPGMELHLIHYSYGVNSTEKGDLSSESTVSRIRTEHFPLTLESARPSHTSQYLCASSEAGIAGGNEQFFGPGTRLTVL.